The subject of this entry is one TCR beta chain. The data originate from a study of cytomegalovirus exposure and HLA in healthy donors. Healthy individuals who donated bone marrow served as the donors. Use of 60 Vbeta and 13 Jbeta primers characterized the PCR. Under the authors' procedure: Among the unique TCR beta chains that a later analysis counted, around 82 million in all, 10 million to 11 million were shared. Clones were sequenced by immunoSEQ multiplex PCR, and TCRdb holds only the in-frame ones, with some missing. The D gene and trimming were derived from the DNA, and the V and J assignments and clone size from that table. This table holds 90,000 to 150,000 clones, roughly 8.6% found once. CDR1 and CDR2 from the germline V gene are SNHLY and FYNNEI. The CDR3 has 13 residues. V was clipped by 2 bases and J by 5 bases, with 9 bases between them.

The chain carries TRBV2 and TRBJ2-5, with D perhaps TRBD1 (6 bases). The receptor was derived from a woman aged 40 to 50 in good health and CMV-seropositive. What was sequenced was PBMCs. CDR3 residues: CASSETQGETQYF. In nucleotides, the CDR3 is TGTGCCAGCAGTGAAACCCAGGGGGAGACCCAGTACTTC.